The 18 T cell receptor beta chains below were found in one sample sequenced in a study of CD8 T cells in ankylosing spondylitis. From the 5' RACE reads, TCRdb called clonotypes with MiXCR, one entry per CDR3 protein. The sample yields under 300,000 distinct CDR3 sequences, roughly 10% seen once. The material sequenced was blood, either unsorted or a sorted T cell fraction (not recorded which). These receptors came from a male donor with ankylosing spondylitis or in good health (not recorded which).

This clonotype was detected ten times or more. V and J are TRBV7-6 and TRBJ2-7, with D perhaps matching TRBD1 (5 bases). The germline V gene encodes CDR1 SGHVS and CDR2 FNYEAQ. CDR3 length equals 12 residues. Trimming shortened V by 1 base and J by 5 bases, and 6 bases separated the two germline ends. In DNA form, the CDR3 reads TGTGCCAGCAGCTTAGAGGGGAACGAGCAGTACTTC. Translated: CASSLEGNEQYF.

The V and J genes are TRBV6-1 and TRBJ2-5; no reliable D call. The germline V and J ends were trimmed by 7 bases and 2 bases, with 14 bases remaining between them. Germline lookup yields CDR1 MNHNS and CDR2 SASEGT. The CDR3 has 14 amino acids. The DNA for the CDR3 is TGTGCCAGCACTCCTAGGGTGCGGCAAGAGACCCAGTACTTC. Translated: CASTPRVRQETQYF.

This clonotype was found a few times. This CDR3 reads CASSPTHQATDTQYF. The CDR3 nucleotides read TGCGCCAGCAGCCCGACCCATCAGGCTACAGATACGCAGTATTTT. The chain joins TRBV4-1 to TRBJ2-3; D is uncertain. Germline CDR1 is MGHRA and CDR2 is YSYEKL. CDR3 size: 15 residues. V was trimmed by 4 bases and J by 3 bases, leaving 14 bases between them.

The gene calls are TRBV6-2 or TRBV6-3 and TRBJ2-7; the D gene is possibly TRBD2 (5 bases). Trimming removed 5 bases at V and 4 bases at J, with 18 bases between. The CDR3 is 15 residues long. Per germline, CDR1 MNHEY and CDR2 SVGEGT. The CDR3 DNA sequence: TGTGCCAGCAGTGACCGCTCGACGGGATTATACGAGCAGTACTTC. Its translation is CASSDRSTGLYEQYF.

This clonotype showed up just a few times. CDR3 region: CSAFEEVGSPLHF. CDR3 nucleotides: TGCAGTGCGTTTGAGGAAGTTGGTTCACCCCTCCACTTT. The chain links TRBV20-1 to TRBJ1-6, with D unclear. V was clipped by 6 bases and J by 9 bases, with 15 bases between them. The CDR3 runs 13 residues. The germline CDR1 and CDR2 sequences are DFQATT and SNEGSKA (reference sequence).

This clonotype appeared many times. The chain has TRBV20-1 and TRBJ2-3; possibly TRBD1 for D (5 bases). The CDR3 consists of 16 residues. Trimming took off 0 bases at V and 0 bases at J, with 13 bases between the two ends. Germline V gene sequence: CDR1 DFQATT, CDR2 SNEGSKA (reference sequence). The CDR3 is CSARDDSHRSTDTQYF. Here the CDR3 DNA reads TGCAGTGCTAGAGATGATTCCCACAGGAGCACAGATACGCAGTATTTT.

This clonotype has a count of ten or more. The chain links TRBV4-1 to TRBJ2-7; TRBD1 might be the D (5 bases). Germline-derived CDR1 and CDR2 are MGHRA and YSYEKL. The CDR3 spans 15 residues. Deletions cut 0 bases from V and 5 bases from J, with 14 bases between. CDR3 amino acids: CASSQDWGRAHEQYF. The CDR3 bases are TGCGCCAGCAGCCAAGATTGGGGCAGGGCTCACGAGCAGTACTTC.

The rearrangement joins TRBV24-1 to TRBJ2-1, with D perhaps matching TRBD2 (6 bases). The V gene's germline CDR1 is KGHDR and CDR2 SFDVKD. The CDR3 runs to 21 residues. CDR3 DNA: TGTGGGGCCAGTTATTTGCCGGGAGCGGTCACGGGACCAATACGATACAATGAGCAGTTCTTC. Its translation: CGASYLPGAVTGPIRYNEQFF.

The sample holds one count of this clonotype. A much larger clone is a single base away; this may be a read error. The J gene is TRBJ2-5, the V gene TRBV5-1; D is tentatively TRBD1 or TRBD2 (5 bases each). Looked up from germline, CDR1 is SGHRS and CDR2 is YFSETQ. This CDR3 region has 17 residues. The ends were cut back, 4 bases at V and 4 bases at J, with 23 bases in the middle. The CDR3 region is CASSLFWSLGDRETQYF. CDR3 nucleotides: TGCGCCAGCAGCCTATTTTGGTCCTTGGGGGACCGAGAGACCCAGTACTTC.

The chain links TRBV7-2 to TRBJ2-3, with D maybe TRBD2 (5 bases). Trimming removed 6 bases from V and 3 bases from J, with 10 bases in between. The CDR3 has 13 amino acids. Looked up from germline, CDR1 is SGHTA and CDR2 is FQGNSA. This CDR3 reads CASRAEPTDTQYF. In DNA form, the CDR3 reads TGTGCCAGCAGAGCGGAACCTACAGATACGCAGTATTTT.

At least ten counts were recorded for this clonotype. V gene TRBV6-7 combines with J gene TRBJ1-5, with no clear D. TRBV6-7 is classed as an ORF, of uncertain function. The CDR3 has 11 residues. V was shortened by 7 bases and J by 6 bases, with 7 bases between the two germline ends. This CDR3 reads CASTSRQPQHF. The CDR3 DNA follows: TGTGCCAGCACGAGCCGTCAGCCCCAGCATTTT.

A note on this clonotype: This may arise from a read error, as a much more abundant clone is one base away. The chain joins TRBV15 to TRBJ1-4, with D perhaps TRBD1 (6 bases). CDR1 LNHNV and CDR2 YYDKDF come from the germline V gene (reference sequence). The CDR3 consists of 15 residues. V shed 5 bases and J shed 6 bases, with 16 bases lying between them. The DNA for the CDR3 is TGTGCCACCAGCGGGGTGGGGGACAAGGATGAAAAACTGTTTTTT. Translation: CATSGVGDKDEKLFF.

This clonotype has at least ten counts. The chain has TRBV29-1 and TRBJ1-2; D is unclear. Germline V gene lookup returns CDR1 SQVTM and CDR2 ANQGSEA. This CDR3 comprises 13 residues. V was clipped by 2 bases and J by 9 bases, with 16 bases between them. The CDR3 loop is CSVELSPVDSYTF. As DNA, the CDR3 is TGCAGCGTTGAATTATCGCCAGTCGATAGCTACACCTTC.

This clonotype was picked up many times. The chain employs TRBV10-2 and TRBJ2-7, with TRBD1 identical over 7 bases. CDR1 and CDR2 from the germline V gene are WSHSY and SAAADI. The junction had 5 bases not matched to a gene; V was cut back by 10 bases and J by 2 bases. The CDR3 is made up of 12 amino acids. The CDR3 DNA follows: TGCGCCACCGGACAGGTTCCCTACGAGCAGTACTTC. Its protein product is CATGQVPYEQYF.

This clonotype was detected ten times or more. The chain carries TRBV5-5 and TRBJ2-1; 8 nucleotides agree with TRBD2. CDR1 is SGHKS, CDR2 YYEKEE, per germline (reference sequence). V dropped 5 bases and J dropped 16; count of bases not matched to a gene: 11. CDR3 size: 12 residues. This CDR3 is CASRPPGGAVFF. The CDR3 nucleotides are TGTGCCAGCAGACCGCCGGGAGGGGCGGTTTTCTTC.

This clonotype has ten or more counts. CDR3 DNA: TGTGCCATCAGTGACGGCAGGACCACAGATACGCAGTATTTT. This translates into CAISDGRTTDTQYF. The V and J genes are TRBV10-3 and TRBJ2-3, with D unclear. This CDR3 contains 14 residues. The germline V and J ends were trimmed by 3 bases and 2 bases, with 9 bases remaining between them. Germline loops: CDR1 ENHRY, CDR2 SYGVKD.

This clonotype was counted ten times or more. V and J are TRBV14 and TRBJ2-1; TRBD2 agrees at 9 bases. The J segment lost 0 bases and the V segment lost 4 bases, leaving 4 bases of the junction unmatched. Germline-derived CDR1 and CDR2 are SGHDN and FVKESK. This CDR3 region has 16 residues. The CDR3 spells CASSRKRGVSYNEQFF. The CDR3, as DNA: TGTGCCAGCAGCCGCAAGCGGGGGGTCTCCTACAATGAGCAGTTCTTC.

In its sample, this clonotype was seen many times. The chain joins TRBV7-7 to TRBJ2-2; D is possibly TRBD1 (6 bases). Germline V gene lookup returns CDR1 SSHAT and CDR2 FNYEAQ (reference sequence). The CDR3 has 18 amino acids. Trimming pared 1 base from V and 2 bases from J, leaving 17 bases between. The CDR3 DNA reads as TGTGCCAGCAGCTTAGACCCCCTAGGTGGGGGCAACACCGGGGAGCTGTTTTTT. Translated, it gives CASSLDPLGGGNTGELFF.